Listed here are 9 T cell receptor beta chains from one sample, sequenced in a study of T-cell reconstitution after alpha-beta-depleted transplantation in children. Using unique molecular identifiers, the investigators prepared the TCRbeta library. Each CDR3 protein gets one entry after TCRdb re-called the PCR reads with MiXCR. This sample has under 250,000 distinct CDR3 sequences; roughly 18% occur once, and the top ten carry 35% to 50%. Sequences were derived from PBMCs, mostly from graft donor cells, sampled 360 days after TCRalphabeta/CD19-depleted stem cell transplant. These receptors all come from a male patient aged 2 to 9 who had a stem cell transplant for acute lymphoblastic leukemia, so the T cells may come from the graft donor.

The chain carries TRBV18 and TRBJ2-1; 9 bases map to TRBD2. This CDR3 is 17 amino acids long. The germline V gene has CDR1 KGHSH and CDR2 LQKENI. Trimming took 4 bases from V and 0 from J; bases not matched to a gene: 7. CDR3 coding DNA: TGTGCCAGCTCACTCCGTAGCGGGGGTATCTCCTACAATGAGCAGTTCTTC. It encodes CASSLRSGGISYNEQFF. Supplemented by reference TRBV18 and TRBJ2-1, the full variable domain reads NAGVMQNPRHLVRRRGQEARLRCSPMKGHSHVYWYRQLPEEGLKFMVYLQKENIIDESGMPKERFSAEFPKEGPSILRIQQVVRGDSAAYFCASSLRSGGISYNEQFFGPGTRLTVL.

This clonotype was detected many times. The gene calls are TRBV15 and TRBJ1-4; TRBD1 agrees at 10 bases. J lost 5 bases, V lost 3 bases, and 3 bases had no gene match. The germline gives CDR1 LNHNV, CDR2 YYDKDF (reference sequence). CDR3 length: 15 amino acids. The CDR3 here is CATSRDRGVNEKLFF. The CDR3 DNA sequence: TGTGCCACCAGCAGGGACAGGGGGGTGAATGAAAAACTGTTTTTT.

This clonotype was seen a handful of times. The chain joins TRBV12-3 or TRBV12-4 to TRBJ2-1; D ambiguous. Trimming left V 6 bases short and J 8 bases short, with 17 bases between. This CDR3 spans 14 amino acids. CDR3 in DNA: TGTGCCAGCAGCGGCCCGGTCCCGGCCCATGAGCAGTTCTTC. Its protein product is CASSGPVPAHEQFF.

This clonotype turned up a few times. The chain uses TRBV19 and TRBJ2-1; 9 bases are shared with TRBD2. V was pared by 3 bases and J by 8 bases, with 5 bases of the junction left unmatched. Germline V CDR1 and CDR2: LNHDA, SQIVND (reference sequence). This CDR3 spans 14 amino acids. CDR3 nucleotide sequence: TGTGCCAGTAGTATCCTAGCGGGATATTATGAGCAGTTCTTC. Protein: CASSILAGYYEQFF.

This clonotype showed up many times. The CDR3 spells CASRAGRANYGYTF. DNA of the CDR3: TGTGCCAGCAGGGCGGGAAGGGCCAACTATGGCTACACCTTC. The chain recombines TRBV5-6 with TRBJ1-2; D gene uncertain. V was clipped by 5 bases and J by 2 bases, with 13 bases between them. Germline V gene data show CDR1 as SGHDT and CDR2 as YYEEEE. This CDR3 spans 14 amino acids.

CDR3 coding DNA: TGCGCCAGCAGCCAAAGAGGGACCTACGAGCAGTACTTC. Translated, it gives CASSQRGTYEQYF. The V and J genes are TRBV5-1 and TRBJ2-7; possible D gene TRBD2, 5 bases. Deletions cut 4 bases from V and 2 bases from J, with 10 bases between. This CDR3 region has 13 residues. Germline V gives CDR1 SGHRS, CDR2 YFSETQ.

The rearrangement uses TRBV6-5 and TRBJ1-2; D gene unclear. The CDR3 consists of 13 residues. CDR1 and CDR2 (germline): MNHEY, SVGAGI. V was cut by 0 bases and J by 4 bases, with 6 bases left in between. CDR3 protein: CASSYSDTYGYTF. The CDR3 nucleotides are TGTGCCAGCAGTTACTCCGACACCTATGGCTACACCTTC.

The rearrangement uses TRBV14 and TRBJ2-7, with D possibly called TRBD1 or TRBD2 (5 bases each). The CDR3 extends over 18 amino acids. The ends were cut back, 1 base at V and 3 bases at J, with 22 bases in the middle. Looked up from germline, CDR1 is SGHDN and CDR2 is FVKESK. In DNA, the CDR3 is TGTGCCAGCAGCCAAGGAGGGGAATACAGGAGACACTACTACGAGCAGTACTTC. It translates to CASSQGGEYRRHYYEQYF.

The table lists this clonotype with a few counts. This sequence joins TRBV18 and TRBJ1-2; 9 bases fit TRBD1. Germline trimming cut 3 bases from V and 6 bases from J; bases unmatched to any gene: 14. There are 17 residues in the CDR3. The germline V gene encodes CDR1 KGHSH and CDR2 LQKENI. For the CDR3, the DNA is TGTGCCAGCTCACCCATTGCCGGGACAGGGAAGAAGCATGGCTACACCTTC. Translating gives CASSPIAGTGKKHGYTF.